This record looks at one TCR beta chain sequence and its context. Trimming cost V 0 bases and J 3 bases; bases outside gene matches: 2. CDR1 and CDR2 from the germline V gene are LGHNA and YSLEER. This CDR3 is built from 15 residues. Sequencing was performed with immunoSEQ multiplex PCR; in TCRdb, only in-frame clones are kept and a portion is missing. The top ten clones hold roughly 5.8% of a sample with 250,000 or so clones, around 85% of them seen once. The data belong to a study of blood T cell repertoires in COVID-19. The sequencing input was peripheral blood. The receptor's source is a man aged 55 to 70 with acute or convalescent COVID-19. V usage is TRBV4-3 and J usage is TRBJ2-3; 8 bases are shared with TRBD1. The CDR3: CASSQDGQGTDTQYF. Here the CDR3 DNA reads TGCGCCAGCAGCCAAGATGGACAGGGAACAGATACGCAGTATTTT.